Here is one TCR beta chain with its context. The antigen is undetermined. This entry comes from a study of cytomegalovirus exposure and HLA in healthy donors. Study-wide background: As an earlier analysis found, 150 million to 200 million T cells yielded around 110 million unique TCR beta sequences.

Study results and limitations: Earlier findings revealed that most TCR beta V segments proved productive either about 90% or about 30% of the time. One cluster of highly shared sequence variants probably arose as a sequencing artifact. Other equally common chains were less clonally expanded than HLA-associated TCR beta chains, a later analysis showed.

CDR1 and CDR2 (germline): SGHTA, FQGNSA. Trimming cost V 5 bases and J 2 bases, with 7 bases left between them. This CDR3 has 12 amino acids. In the PCR, 60 Vbeta and 13 Jbeta primers were used. Sequencing used immunoSEQ multiplex PCR; TCRdb keeps in-frame clones, though not all of them. The table has 200,000 to 250,000 clones, roughly 90% seen once. This chain connects TRBV7-2 to TRBJ2-7; D not resolved. Sequencing used PBMCs. The source of this sequence is a woman between 18 and 29 years old in good health and CMV-seronegative. CDR3 sequence: CASSPAAYEQYF. DNA for the CDR3: TGTGCCAGCAGCCCCGCGGCCTACGAGCAGTACTTC.